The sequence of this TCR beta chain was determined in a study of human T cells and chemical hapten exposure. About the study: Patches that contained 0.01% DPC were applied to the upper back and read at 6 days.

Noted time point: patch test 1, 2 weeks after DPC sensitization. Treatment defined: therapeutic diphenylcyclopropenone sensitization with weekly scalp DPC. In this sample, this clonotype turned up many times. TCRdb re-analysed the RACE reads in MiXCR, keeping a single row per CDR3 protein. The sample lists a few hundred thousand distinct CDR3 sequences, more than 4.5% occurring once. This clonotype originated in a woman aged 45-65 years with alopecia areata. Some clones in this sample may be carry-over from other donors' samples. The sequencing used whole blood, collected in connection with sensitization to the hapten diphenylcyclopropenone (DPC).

Here the CDR3 DNA reads TGTGCCAGCAGTGAATTGGAGGAGGGGCGAGGCTACACCTTC. The encoded protein is CASSELEEGRGYTF. The J gene is TRBJ1-2, the V gene TRBV25-1, with D perhaps TRBD1 (5 bases). CDR3 length equals 14 residues. The V end lost 1 base, the J end lost 8 bases, and 14 bases lay between the germline ends. Germline loops: CDR1 MGHDK, CDR2 SYGVNS.